This TCR beta chain emerged from a study of blood T cells in healthy people across ages. General observations from the study: Long-lived donors exceeded aged donors in naive CD4+ cells and diversity. Researchers deemed the diversity estimates from one million T cells underestimates.

With a J-beta primer mix and a sample-barcoded 5' primer, a second PCR ran about 7 to 12 cycles. Every sample gave at least 2.5 million paired-end reads containing CDR3. TCRdb recomputed calls from the 5' RACE reads with MiXCR, one row per CDR3 protein. The data contain 750,000 to 950,000 distinct CDR3 sequences, 25% to 30% of them singletons. Germline assignment: CDR1 ENHRY and CDR2 SYGVKD. This CDR3 comprises 13 residues. V was trimmed by 5 bases and J by 11 bases, leaving 18 bases between them. This clonotype was found once. The target antigen is unknown. The same sample was also used in a study of T cells of mothers and their children.

This receptor was taken from a woman aged 40 to 49 in good health. Sequenced input: blood. The chain joins TRBV10-3 to TRBJ1-1; D gene uncertain. The CDR3 spells CAISREIGDEAFF. In nucleotides, the CDR3 is TGTGCCATCAGTAGGGAGATCGGGGATGAGGCTTTCTTT.